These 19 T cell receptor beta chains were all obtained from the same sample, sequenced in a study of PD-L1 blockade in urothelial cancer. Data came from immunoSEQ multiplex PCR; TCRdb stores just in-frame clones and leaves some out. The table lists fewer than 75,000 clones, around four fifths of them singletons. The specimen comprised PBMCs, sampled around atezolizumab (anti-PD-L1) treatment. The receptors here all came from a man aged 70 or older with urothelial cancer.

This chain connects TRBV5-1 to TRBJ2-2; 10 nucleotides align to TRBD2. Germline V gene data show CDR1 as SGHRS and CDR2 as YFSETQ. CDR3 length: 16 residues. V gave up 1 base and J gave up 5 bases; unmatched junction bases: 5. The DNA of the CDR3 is TGCGCCAGCAGCTTGACGGCTAGCGGGGGTACCGGGGAGCTGTTTTTT. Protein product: CASSLTASGGTGELFF.

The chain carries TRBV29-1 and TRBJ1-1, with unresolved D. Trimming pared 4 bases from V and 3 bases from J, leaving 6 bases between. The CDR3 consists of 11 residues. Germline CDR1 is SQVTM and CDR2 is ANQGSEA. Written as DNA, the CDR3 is TGCAGCGTTGGGGCCTACACTGAAGCTTTCTTT. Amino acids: CSVGAYTEAFF.

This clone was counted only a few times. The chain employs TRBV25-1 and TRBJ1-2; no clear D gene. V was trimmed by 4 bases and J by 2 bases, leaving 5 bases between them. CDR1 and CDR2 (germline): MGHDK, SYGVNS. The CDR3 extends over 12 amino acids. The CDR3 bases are TGTGCCAGCAGTGGGCAGAACTATGGCTACACCTTC. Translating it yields CASSGQNYGYTF.

In DNA, the CDR3 is TGTGCCAGCAGCCCCAGACTAGCTACAGATACGCAGTATTTT. It codes for CASSPRLATDTQYF. V and J are TRBV7-2 and TRBJ2-3; 7 nucleotides line up with TRBD2. V shed 5 bases and J 3 bases; nucleotides not matched to a gene: 5. CDR1 is SGHTA and CDR2 is FQGNSA in the germline V gene. This CDR3 spans 14 amino acids. Filled out from reference TRBV7-2 and TRBJ2-3, the complete variable domain reads GAGVSQSPSNKVTEKGKDVELRCDPISGHTALYWYRQSLGQGLEFLIYFQGNSAPDKSGLPSDRFSAERTGGSVSTLTIQRTQQEDSAVYLCASSPRLATDTQYFGPGTRLTVL.

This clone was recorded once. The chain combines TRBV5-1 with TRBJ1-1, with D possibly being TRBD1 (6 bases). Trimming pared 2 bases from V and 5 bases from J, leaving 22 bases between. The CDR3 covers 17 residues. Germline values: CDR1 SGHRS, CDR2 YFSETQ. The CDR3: CASSFPHTYQGWTEAFF. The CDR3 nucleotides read TGCGCCAGCAGCTTCCCACACACTTACCAGGGGTGGACTGAAGCTTTCTTT.

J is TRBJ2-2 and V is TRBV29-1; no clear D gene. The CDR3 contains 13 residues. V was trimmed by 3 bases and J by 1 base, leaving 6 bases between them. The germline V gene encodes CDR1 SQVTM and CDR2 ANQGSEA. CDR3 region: CSVDRGNTGELFF. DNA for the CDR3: TGCAGCGTTGACAGAGGGAACACCGGGGAGCTGTTTTTT.

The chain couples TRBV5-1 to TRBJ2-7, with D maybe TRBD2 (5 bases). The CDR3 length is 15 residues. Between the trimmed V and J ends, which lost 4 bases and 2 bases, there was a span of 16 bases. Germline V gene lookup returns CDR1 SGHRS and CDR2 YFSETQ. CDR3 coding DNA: TGCGCCAGCAGCCTCCTTGGAGGTACCACCTACGAGCAGTACTTC. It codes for CASSLLGGTTYEQYF.

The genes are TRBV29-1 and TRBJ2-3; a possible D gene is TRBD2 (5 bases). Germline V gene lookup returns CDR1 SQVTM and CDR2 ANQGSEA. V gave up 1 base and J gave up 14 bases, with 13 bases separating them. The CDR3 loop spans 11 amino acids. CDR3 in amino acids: CSVEVEGRRYF. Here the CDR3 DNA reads TGCAGCGTTGAAGTAGAGGGCAGGCGGTATTTT.

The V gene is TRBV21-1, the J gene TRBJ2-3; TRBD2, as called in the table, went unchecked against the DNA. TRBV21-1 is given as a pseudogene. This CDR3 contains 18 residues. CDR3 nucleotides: TGTGCCAGCAGCAAAGCAATGGGACTAGCGGGAGAAGGAGATACGCAGTATTTT. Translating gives CASSKAMGLAGEGDTQYF.

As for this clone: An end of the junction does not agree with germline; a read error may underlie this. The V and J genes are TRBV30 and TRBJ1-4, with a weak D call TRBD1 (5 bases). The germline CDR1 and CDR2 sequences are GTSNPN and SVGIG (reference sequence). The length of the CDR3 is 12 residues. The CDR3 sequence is CARRQNDEKLFF. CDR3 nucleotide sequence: TGTGCCCGGAGACAGAATGACGAAAAACTGTTTTTT.

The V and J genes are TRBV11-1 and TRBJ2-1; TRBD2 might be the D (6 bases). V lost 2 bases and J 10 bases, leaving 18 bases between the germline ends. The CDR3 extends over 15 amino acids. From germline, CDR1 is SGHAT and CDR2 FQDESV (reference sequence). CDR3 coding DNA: TGTGCCAGCAGCTTAAGTGACGGGAGAGGTTGGGAGCAGTTCTTC. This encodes CASSLSDGRGWEQFF.

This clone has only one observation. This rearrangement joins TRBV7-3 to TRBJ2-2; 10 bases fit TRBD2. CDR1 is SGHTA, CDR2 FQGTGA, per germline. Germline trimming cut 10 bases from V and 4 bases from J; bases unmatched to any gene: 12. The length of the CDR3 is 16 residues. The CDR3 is CATGASGSFSTGELFF. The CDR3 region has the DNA TGTGCCACCGGGGCTAGCGGGAGTTTTAGCACCGGGGAGCTGTTTTTT. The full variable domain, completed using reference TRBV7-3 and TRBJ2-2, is GAGVSQTPSNKVTEKGKYVELRCDPISGHTALYWYRQSLGQGPEFLIYFQGTGAADDSGLPNDRFFAVRPEGSVSTLKIQRTERGDSAVYLCATGASGSFSTGELFFGEGSRLTVL.

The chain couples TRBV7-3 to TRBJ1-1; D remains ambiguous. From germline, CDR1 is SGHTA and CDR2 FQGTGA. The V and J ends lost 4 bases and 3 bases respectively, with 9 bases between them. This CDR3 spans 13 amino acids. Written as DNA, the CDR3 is TGTGCCAGCAGCTCCCAGTCTGACACTGAAGCTTTCTTT. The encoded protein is CASSSQSDTEAFF. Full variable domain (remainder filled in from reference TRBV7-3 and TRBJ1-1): GAGVSQTPSNKVTEKGKYVELRCDPISGHTALYWYRQSLGQGPEFLIYFQGTGAADDSGLPNDRFFAVRPEGSVSTLKIQRTERGDSAVYLCASSSQSDTEAFFGQGTRLTVV.

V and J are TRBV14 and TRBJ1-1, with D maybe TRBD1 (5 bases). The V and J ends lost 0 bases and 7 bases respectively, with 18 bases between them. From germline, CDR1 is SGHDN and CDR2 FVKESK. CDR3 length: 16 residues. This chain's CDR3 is CASSQEERRGEGEAFF. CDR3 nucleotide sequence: TGTGCCAGCAGCCAAGAAGAAAGGAGGGGTGAAGGTGAAGCTTTCTTT.

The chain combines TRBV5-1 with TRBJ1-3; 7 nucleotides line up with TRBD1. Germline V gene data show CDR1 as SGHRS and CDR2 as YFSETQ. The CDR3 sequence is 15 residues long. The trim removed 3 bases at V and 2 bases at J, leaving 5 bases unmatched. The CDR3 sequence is CASSSGTVTGNTIYF. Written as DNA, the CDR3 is TGCGCCAGCAGCTCCGGGACAGTGACTGGAAACACCATATATTTT.

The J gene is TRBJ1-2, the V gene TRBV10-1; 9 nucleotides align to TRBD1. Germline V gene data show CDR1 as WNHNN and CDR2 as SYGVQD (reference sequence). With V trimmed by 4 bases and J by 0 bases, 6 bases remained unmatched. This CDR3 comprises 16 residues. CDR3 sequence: CASSGGTGLPNYGYTF. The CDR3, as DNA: TGCGCCAGCAGTGGGGGGACAGGGCTTCCTAACTATGGCTACACCTTC.

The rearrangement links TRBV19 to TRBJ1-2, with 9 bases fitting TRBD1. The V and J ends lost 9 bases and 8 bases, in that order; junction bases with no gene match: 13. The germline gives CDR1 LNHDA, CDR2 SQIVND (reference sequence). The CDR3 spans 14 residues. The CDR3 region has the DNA TGTGCCAGCAAAACGACCGGGACAGGGCACGGCTACACCTTC. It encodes CASKTTGTGHGYTF. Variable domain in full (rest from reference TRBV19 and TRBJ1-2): DGGITQSPKYLFRKEGQNVTLSCEQNLNHDAMYWYRQDPGQGLRLIYYSQIVNDFQKGDIAEGYSVSREKKESFPLTVTSAQKNPTAFYLCASKTTGTGHGYTFGSGTRLTVV.

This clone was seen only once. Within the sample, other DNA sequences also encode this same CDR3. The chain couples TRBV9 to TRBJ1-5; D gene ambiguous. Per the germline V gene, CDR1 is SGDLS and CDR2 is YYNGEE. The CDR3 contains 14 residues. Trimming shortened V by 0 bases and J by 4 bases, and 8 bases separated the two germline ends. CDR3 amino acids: CASSVGTGNQPQHF. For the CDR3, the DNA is TGTGCCAGCAGCGTAGGGACGGGGAATCAGCCCCAGCATTTT.

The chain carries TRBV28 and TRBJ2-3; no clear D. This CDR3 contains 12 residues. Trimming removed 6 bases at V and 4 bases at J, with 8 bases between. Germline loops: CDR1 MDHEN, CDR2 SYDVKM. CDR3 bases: TGTGCCAGCAGCGTTTTTCCAGATACGCAGTATTTT. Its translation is CASSVFPDTQYF.